This T cell receptor beta chain stems from a study of blood T cell repertoires in COVID-19. The assay was immunoSEQ multiplex PCR, and TCRdb's table has in-frame clones only and misses some. The sample has some 130,000 clones, about 78% seen once. The clonotype originates from a man between 60 and 75 years old who had recovered from COVID-19. Sequencing was performed on peripheral blood.

The CDR3 reads CASTQAGGPLEQYF. The DNA for the CDR3 is TGTGCCAGCACGCAAGCGGGAGGGCCTCTCGAGCAGTACTTC. The chain has TRBV21-1 and TRBJ2-7; the tabulated D call, TRBD2, remains unverified against the DNA. TRBV21-1 is a known pseudogene. The CDR3 covers 14 residues.